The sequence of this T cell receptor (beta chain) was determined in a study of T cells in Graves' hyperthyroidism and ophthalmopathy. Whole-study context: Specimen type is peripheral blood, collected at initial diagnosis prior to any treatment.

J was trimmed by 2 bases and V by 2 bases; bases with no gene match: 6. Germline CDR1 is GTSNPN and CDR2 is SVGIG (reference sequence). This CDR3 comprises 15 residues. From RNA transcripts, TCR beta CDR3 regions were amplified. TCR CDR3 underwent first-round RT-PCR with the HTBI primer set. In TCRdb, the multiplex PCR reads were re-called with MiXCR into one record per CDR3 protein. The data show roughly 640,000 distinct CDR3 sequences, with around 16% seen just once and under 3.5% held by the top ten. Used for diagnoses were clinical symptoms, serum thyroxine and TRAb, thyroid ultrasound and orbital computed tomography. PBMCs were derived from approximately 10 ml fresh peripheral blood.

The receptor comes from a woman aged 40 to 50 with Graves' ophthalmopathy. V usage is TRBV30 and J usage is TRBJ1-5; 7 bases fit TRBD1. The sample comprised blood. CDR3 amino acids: CAWSSPGGGNQPQHF. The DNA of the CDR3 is TGTGCCTGGAGTTCCCCAGGGGGGGGCAATCAGCCCCAGCATTTT.